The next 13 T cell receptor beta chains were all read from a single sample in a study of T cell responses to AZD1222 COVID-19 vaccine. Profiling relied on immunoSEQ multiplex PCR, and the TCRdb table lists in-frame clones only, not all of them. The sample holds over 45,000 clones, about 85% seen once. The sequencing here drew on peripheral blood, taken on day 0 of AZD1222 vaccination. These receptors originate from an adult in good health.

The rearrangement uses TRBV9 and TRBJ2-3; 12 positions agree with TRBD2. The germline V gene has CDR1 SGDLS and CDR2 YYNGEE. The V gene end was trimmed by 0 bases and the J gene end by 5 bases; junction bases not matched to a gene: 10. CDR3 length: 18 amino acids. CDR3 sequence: CASSVDGLAGGLQDTQYF. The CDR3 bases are TGTGCCAGCAGCGTAGATGGGCTAGCGGGGGGGCTTCAAGATACGCAGTATTTT.

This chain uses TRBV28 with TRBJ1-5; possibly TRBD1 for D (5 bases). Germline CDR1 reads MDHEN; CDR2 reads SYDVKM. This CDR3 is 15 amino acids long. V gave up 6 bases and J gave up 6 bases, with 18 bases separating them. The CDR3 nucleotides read TGTGCCAGCAGCCTATCCGCGGGGGGACTTCAGCCCCAGCATTTT. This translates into CASSLSAGGLQPQHF.

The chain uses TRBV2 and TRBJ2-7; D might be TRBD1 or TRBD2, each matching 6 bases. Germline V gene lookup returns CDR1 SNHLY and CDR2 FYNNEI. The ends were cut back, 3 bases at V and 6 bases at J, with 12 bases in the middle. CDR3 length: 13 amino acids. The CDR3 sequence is CASSEVRGGEQYF. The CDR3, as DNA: TGTGCCAGCAGTGAGGTCAGGGGAGGCGAGCAGTACTTC.

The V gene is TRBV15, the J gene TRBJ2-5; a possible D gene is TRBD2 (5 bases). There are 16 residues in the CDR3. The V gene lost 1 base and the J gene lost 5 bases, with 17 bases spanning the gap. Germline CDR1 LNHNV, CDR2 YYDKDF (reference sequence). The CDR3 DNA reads TGTGCCACCAGCAGAGGAGGGATCATTAGCGAGGAGACCCAGTACTTC. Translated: CATSRGGIISEETQYF.

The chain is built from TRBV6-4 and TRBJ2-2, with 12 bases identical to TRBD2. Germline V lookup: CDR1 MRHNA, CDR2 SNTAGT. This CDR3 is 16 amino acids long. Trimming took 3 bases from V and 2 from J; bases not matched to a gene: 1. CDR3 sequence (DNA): TGTGCCAGCAGTGAGACTAGCGGGGGCAACACCGGGGAGCTGTTTTTT. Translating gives CASSETSGGNTGELFF.

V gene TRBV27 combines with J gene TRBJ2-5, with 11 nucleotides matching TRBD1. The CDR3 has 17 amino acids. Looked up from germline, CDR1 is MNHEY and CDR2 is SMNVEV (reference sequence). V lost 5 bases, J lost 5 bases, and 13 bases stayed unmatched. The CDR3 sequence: CASSPRRTGGSRETQYF. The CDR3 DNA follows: TGTGCCAGCAGTCCCCGTAGGACAGGGGGCTCGAGGGAGACCCAGTACTTC.

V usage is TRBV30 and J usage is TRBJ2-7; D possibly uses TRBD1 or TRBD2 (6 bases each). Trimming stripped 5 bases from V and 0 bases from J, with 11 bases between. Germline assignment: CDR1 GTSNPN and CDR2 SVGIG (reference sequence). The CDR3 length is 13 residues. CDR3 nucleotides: TGTGCCTGGGAGGGGGGAAGCTCCTACGAGCAGTACTTC. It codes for CAWEGGSSYEQYF.

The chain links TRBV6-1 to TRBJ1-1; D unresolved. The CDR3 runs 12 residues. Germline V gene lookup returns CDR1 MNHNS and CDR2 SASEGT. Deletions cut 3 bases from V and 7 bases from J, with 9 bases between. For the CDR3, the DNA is TGTGCCAGCAGTGATTATCCTCTTGAAGCTTTCTTT. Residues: CASSDYPLEAFF.

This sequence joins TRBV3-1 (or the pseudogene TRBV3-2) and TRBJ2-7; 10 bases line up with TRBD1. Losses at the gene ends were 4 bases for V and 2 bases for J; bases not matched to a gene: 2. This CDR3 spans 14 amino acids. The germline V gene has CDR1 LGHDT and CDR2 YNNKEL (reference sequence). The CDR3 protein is CASSPGTGAYEQYF. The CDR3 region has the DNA TGTGCCAGCAGCCCCGGGACAGGGGCCTACGAGCAGTACTTC.

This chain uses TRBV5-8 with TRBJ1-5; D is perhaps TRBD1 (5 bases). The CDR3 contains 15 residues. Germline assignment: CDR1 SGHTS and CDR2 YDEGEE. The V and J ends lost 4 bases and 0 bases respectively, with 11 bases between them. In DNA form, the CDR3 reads TGTGCCAGCAGCCTAAGACAGTATAGCAATCAGCCCCAGCATTTT. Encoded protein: CASSLRQYSNQPQHF. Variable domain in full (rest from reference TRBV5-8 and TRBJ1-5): EAGVTQSPTHLIKTRGQQATLRCSPISGHTSVYWYQQALGLGLQFLLWYDEGEERNRGNFPPRFSGRQFPNYSSELNVNALELEDSALYLCASSLRQYSNQPQHFGDGTRLSIL.

Here the CDR3 DNA reads TGTGCCAGCAGTCCCCAGGGGGGTAGAACAGATACGCAGTATTTT. Protein sequence: CASSPQGGRTDTQYF. The chain uses TRBV6-6 and TRBJ2-3, with D possibly being TRBD1 (7 bases). The V and J ends lost 5 bases and 3 bases respectively, with 15 bases between them. Germline lookup yields CDR1 MNHNY and CDR2 SVGAGI (reference sequence). This CDR3 is 15 amino acids long.

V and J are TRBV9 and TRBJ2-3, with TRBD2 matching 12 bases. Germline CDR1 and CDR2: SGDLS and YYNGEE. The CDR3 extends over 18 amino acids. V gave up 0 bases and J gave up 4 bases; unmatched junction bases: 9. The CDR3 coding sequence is TGTGCCAGCAGCGTAGGCCTAGCGGGGGGGCTAAGCGCAGATACGCAGTATTTT. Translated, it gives CASSVGLAGGLSADTQYF.

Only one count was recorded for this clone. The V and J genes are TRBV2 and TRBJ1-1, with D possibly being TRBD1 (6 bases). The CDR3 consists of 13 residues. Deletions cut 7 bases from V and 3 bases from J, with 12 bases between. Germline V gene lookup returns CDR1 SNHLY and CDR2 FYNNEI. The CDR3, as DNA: TGTGCCAGCACCAAAGGGGGGGACACTGAAGCTTTCTTT. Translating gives CASTKGGDTEAFF.